The next 14 T cell receptor beta chains were all read from a single sample in a study of identical twins. Using its own MiXCR run on the 5' RACE reads, TCRdb lists one record per CDR3 protein. The data contain 1.5 million or so distinct CDR3 sequences, roughly 35% of them seen just once; the ten biggest clones take up under 0.35%. The sequencing sample was made of cord blood. The receptor source for this set is a newborn girl in good health.

J is TRBJ2-7 and V is TRBV20-1; 10 bases fit TRBD2. Germline CDR1 is DFQATT and CDR2 is SNEGSKA (reference sequence). V lost 1 base, J lost 7 bases, and 13 bases stayed unmatched. The CDR3 loop spans 16 amino acids. CDR3 protein: CSARGLAGEGRNEQYF. The DNA for the CDR3 is TGCAGTGCTAGAGGGCTAGCGGGAGAGGGTAGAAATGAGCAGTACTTC.

The chain combines TRBV20-1 with TRBJ2-3; D is undetermined. Germline CDR1 and CDR2: DFQATT and SNEGSKA (reference sequence). V was shortened by 7 bases and J by 10 bases, with 15 bases between the two germline ends. This CDR3 spans 11 amino acids. The CDR3 loop is CSVPWVLSQYF. Written as DNA, the CDR3 is TGCAGTGTCCCCTGGGTGCTATCGCAGTATTTT.

The chain employs TRBV3-1 and TRBJ1-1, with TRBD1 matching 8 bases. V lost 0 bases and J lost 4; bases outside the gene matches: 1. Per the germline V gene, CDR1 is LGHDT and CDR2 is YNNKEL (reference sequence). The CDR3 totals 14 residues. In DNA, the CDR3 is TGTGCCAGCAGCCAAGATGGGACAGGCACTGAAGCTTTCTTT. Amino acids: CASSQDGTGTEAFF.

This chain connects TRBV25-1 to TRBJ2-7, with 7 positions matching TRBD2. With 4 bases clipped from V and 3 bases from J, the junction kept 3 bases outside the gene matches. CDR3 length: 13 amino acids. Germline assignment: CDR1 MGHDK and CDR2 SYGVNS. The CDR3 protein is CASSALANYEQYF. The CDR3 region has the DNA TGTGCCAGCAGTGCACTAGCGAACTACGAGCAGTACTTC.

The J gene is TRBJ2-3, the V gene TRBV14, with 10 bases identical to TRBD2. The ends lost 3 bases at V and 3 bases at J; junction bases unmatched: 9. CDR1 and CDR2 (germline): SGHDN, FVKESK. This CDR3 is 17 amino acids long. Here the CDR3 DNA reads TGTGCCAGCAGCCATTTTACAGCGGGGGGGCCTACAGATACGCAGTATTTT. Translation: CASSHFTAGGPTDTQYF.

This chain connects TRBV20-1 to TRBJ2-3; D not resolved. This CDR3 contains 13 residues. Trimming removed 3 bases at V and 5 bases at J, with 12 bases between. From germline, CDR1 is DFQATT and CDR2 SNEGSKA (reference sequence). The CDR3 sequence is CSARDHLGDTQYF. The CDR3 nucleotides are TGCAGTGCTAGGGACCATTTAGGAGATACGCAGTATTTT.

In regard to this clonotype: A much larger clone differs from this one at a single base, so this may be a read error. The CDR3: CAGDLAGFNEQFF. In DNA form, the CDR3 reads TGTGCCGGCGACTTAGCGGGGTTCAATGAGCAGTTCTTC. The V call is TRBV12-3 or TRBV12-4, the J call TRBJ2-1; 8 bases fit TRBD2. V trimming: 11 bases; J trimming: 6 bases; junction bases outside the gene matches: 9. This CDR3 contains 13 residues.

This sequence joins TRBV3-1 and TRBJ2-4; 7 bases line up with TRBD2. There are 17 residues in the CDR3. The trim removed 1 base at V and 6 bases at J, leaving 12 bases unmatched. The V gene's germline CDR1 is LGHDT and CDR2 YNNKEL (reference sequence). The CDR3 DNA is TGTGCCAGCAGCCAAGTTACTAGCGCCCGCCTTGGAAACATTCAGTACTTC. Translated, it gives CASSQVTSARLGNIQYF.

V usage is TRBV20-1 and J usage is TRBJ2-1, with D perhaps matching TRBD1 (6 bases). The J call could be wrong; TRBJ2-7 is a better fit for the DNA end. There are 13 residues in the CDR3. Germline V gives CDR1 DFQATT, CDR2 SNEGSKA (reference sequence). In DNA form, the CDR3 reads TGCAGTGCCTCGGACAGCTCCTACAATGAGCAGTACTTC. This codes for CSASDSSYNEQYF.

This clonotype was observed a handful of times. The gene calls are TRBV20-1 and TRBJ1-1; no clear D gene. V was clipped by 0 bases and J by 0 bases, with 5 bases between them. Germline V CDR1 and CDR2: DFQATT, SNEGSKA (reference sequence). This CDR3 spans 13 amino acids. CDR3 sequence reads: CSARDQMNTEAFF. The CDR3 DNA reads TGCAGTGCTAGAGATCAGATGAACACTGAAGCTTTCTTT.

This clonotype was seen a handful of times. The chain links TRBV20-1 to TRBJ2-7; 8 positions match TRBD2. Per the germline V gene, CDR1 is DFQATT and CDR2 is SNEGSKA (reference sequence). CDR3 length equals 16 residues. V shed 4 bases, J shed 3 bases, and the junction held 14 bases outside the gene matches. Written as DNA, the CDR3 is TGCAGTGCTATCCAGTCTCGGAGCGGGAGAGTCTACGAGCAGTACTTC. This codes for CSAIQSRSGRVYEQYF.

The rearrangement uses TRBV6-2 or TRBV6-3 and TRBJ2-2, with 7 bases aligning to TRBD1. Trimming removed 5 bases from V and 1 base from J; junction bases left unmatched: 4. Germline CDR1 and CDR2: MNHEY and SVGEGT. This CDR3 comprises 15 residues. CDR3 in DNA: TGTGCCAGCAGTCCGTGGACAGGGAACACCGGGGAGCTGTTTTTT. It codes for CASSPWTGNTGELFF.

V is TRBV5-1 and J is TRBJ1-2; D call uncertain. Per germline, CDR1 SGHRS and CDR2 YFSETQ. This CDR3 is 12 amino acids long. The germline V and J ends were trimmed by 0 bases and 8 bases, with 8 bases remaining between them. The CDR3 DNA sequence: TGCGCCAGCAGCTTGGAATTCGGGGGCTACACCTTC. Translation: CASSLEFGGYTF.

V is TRBV20-1 and J is TRBJ1-5, with unresolved D. The germline CDR1 and CDR2 sequences are DFQATT and SNEGSKA (reference sequence). Trimming pared 4 bases from V and 5 bases from J, leaving 12 bases between. The CDR3 covers 13 residues. CDR3 sequence: CSATGPEYQPQHF. DNA of the CDR3: TGCAGTGCTACCGGGCCAGAGTATCAGCCCCAGCATTTT.